Sequencing of this TCR beta chain was carried out in a study of T cells after posttransplantation cyclophosphamide. The repertoire was sequenced with immunoSEQ multiplex PCR; TCRdb's copy has only in-frame clones and lacks some. Found here are approximately 5,100 clones, about 73% of them singletons; the top ten hold 53%. The CDR3 sequence is 15 residues long. Germline trimming cut 5 bases from V and 4 bases from J; bases unmatched to any gene: 10. Looked up from germline, CDR1 is SGHNT and CDR2 is YYREEE (reference sequence). In the case of this clone: What it binds is unknown.

General study findings and limits: Tissue-infiltrating T cells from skin or gut overlapped little with blood T cells. After PTCy, TRB diversity resembled that of CNI/methotrexate controls. Later blood repertoires were often dominated by clones from the donor CD8+ memory compartment.

Sampled 1 year posttransplant, controls received myeloablative marrow transplants, methotrexate and a calcineurin inhibitor. The TCR originated in a female patient in her forties or fifties who received an allogeneic stem cell transplant from an unrelated donor, was CMV-positive, and had acute and chronic GVHD. The T cells may partly be graft donor cells. The sample here was PBMCs, taken roughly 330 days after allogeneic stem cell transplant with calcineurin inhibitor and methotrexate. The chain uses TRBV5-4 and TRBJ2-7, with 9 bases aligning to TRBD2. This CDR3 is CASSSGGPYPYEQYF. The CDR3 DNA reads as TGTGCCAGCAGTAGCGGGGGTCCGTATCCTTACGAGCAGTACTTC.